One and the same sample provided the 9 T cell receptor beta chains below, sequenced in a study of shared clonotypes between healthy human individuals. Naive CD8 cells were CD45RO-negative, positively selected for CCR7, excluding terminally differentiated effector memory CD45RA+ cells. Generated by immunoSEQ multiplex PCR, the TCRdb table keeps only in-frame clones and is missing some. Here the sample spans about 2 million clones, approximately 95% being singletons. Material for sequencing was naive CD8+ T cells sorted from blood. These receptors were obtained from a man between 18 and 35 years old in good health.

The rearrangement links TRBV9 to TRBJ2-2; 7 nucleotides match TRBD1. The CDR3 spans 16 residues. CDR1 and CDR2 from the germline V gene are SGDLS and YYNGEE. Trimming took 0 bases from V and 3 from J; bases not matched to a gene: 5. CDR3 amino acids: CASSVEGGADTGELFF. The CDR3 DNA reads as TGTGCCAGCAGCGTAGAAGGGGGCGCCGACACCGGGGAGCTGTTTTTT.

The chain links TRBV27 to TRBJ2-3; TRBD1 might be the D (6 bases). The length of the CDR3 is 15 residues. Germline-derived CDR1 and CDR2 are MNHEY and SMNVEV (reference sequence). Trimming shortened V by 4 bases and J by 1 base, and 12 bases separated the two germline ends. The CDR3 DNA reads TGTGCCAGCAGTTCGGTCGCAGGGGGCACAGATACGCAGTATTTT. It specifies CASSSVAGGTDTQYF.

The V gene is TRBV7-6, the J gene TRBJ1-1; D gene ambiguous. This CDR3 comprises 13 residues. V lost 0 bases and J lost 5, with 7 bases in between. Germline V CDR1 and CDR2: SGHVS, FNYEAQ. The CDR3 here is CASSLAKGTEAFF. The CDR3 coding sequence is TGTGCCAGCAGCTTAGCAAAGGGAACTGAAGCTTTCTTT.

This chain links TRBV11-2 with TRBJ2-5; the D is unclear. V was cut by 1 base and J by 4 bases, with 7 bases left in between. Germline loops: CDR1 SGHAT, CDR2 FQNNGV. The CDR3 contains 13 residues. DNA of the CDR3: TGTGCCAGCAGCTTAGGGGATGGAGAGACCCAGTACTTC. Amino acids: CASSLGDGETQYF. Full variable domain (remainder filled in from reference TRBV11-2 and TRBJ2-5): EAGVAQSPRYKIIEKRQSVAFWCNPISGHATLYWYQQILGQGPKLLIQFQNNGVVDDSQLPKDRFSAERLKGVDSTLKIQPAKLEDSAVYLCASSLGDGETQYFGPGTRLLVL.

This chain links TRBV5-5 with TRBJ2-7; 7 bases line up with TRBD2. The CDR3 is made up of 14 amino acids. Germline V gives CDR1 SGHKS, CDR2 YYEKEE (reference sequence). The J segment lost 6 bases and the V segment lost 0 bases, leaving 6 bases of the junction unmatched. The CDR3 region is CASSLDWGGGEQYF. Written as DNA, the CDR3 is TGTGCCAGCAGCTTGGATTGGGGCGGGGGCGAGCAGTACTTC.

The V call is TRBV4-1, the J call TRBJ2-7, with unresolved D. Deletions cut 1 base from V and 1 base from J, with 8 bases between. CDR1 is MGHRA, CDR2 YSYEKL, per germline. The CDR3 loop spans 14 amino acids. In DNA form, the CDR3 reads TGCGCCAGCAGCCAAGCGGTCAGGTCCTACGAGCAGTACTTC. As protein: CASSQAVRSYEQYF.

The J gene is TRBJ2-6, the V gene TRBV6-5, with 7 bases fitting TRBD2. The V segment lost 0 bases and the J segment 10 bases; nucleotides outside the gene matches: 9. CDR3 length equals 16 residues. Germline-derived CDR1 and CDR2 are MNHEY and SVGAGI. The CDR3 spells CASSYSLGEGWNVLTF. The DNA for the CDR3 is TGTGCCAGCAGTTACTCCCTGGGGGAGGGGTGGAACGTCCTGACTTTC.

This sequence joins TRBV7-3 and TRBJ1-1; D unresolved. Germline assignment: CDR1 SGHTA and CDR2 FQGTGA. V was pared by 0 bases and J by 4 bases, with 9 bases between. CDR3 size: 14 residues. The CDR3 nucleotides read TGTGCCAGCAGCTTAACGTTCGCTAGCACTGAAGCTTTCTTT. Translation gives CASSLTFASTEAFF. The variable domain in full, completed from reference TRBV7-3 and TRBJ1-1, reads GAGVSQTPSNKVTEKGKYVELRCDPISGHTALYWYRQSLGQGPEFLIYFQGTGAADDSGLPNDRFFAVRPEGSVSTLKIQRTERGDSAVYLCASSLTFASTEAFFGQGTRLTVV.

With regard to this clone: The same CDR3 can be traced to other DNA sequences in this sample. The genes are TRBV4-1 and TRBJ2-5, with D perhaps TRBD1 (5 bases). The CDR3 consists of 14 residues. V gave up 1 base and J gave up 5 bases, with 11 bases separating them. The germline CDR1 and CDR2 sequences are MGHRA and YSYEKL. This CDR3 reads CASSQVQGRETQYF. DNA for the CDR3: TGCGCCAGCAGCCAAGTTCAGGGCCGGGAGACCCAGTACTTC.